These 19 T cell receptor beta chains were sequenced from one sample in a study of blood T cell repertoires in COVID-19. Clones were sequenced by immunoSEQ multiplex PCR, and TCRdb holds only the in-frame ones, with some missing. The sample lists around 240,000 clones, around 86% occurring once. Input material: peripheral blood. These TCRs come from a young woman who had recovered from COVID-19.

V usage is TRBV6-5 and J usage is TRBJ2-5; 7 bases line up with TRBD1. This CDR3 is 14 amino acids long. Germline CDR1 and CDR2: MNHEY and SVGAGI. After removal of 4 bases from V and 3 bases from J, the junction contained 5 bases not matched to a gene. As DNA, the CDR3 is TGTGCCAGCAGTTTTTACAGGGGCGAAGAGACCCAGTACTTC. It encodes CASSFYRGEETQYF.

V usage is TRBV10-2 and J usage is TRBJ2-7, with TRBD1 identical over 10 bases. Trimming at V came to 5 bases and at J to 4 bases, leaving 11 bases not matched to a gene. The CDR3 is 16 residues long. Germline lookup yields CDR1 WSHSY and CDR2 SAAADI. Written as DNA, the CDR3 is TGCGCCAGCAGTCGGGTGGGACAGGGGCATTCATACGAGCAGTACTTC. It encodes CASSRVGQGHSYEQYF.

The chain is built from TRBV9 and TRBJ2-1; 10 nucleotides align to TRBD1. This CDR3 contains 15 residues. J gave up 5 bases and V 3 bases, and 5 bases lay outside the gene matches. Germline V lookup: CDR1 SGDLS, CDR2 YYNGEE. Here the CDR3 reads CASSDEGTGDNEQFF. Written as DNA, the CDR3 is TGTGCCAGCAGCGACGAAGGGACAGGGGACAATGAGCAGTTCTTC.

A few counts support this clone. This chain joins TRBV15 and TRBJ2-7, with 7 bases that match TRBD1. The CDR3 loop spans 16 amino acids. Germline V gene lookup returns CDR1 LNHNV and CDR2 YYDKDF (reference sequence). After removal of 4 bases from V and 0 bases from J, the junction contained 9 bases not matched to a gene. CDR3 nucleotides: TGTGCCACCAGCACAGGAGACAGGGCCCCCTCCTACGAGCAGTACTTC. As protein: CATSTGDRAPSYEQYF.

This chain uses TRBV10-2 with TRBJ2-5; D gene unclear. Trimming left V 5 bases short and J 0 bases short, with 4 bases between. Germline values: CDR1 WSHSY, CDR2 SAAADI. This CDR3 spans 12 amino acids. CDR3 sequence reads: CASSINQETQYF. The CDR3 bases are TGCGCCAGCAGTATCAACCAAGAGACCCAGTACTTC.

The rearrangement links TRBV20-1 to TRBJ2-5; D call uncertain. The germline V gene has CDR1 DFQATT and CDR2 SNEGSKA (reference sequence). V was pared by 7 bases and J by 3 bases, with 9 bases between. The CDR3 has 11 amino acids. CDR3 sequence: CSGAKKETQYF. CDR3 coding DNA: TGCAGTGGGGCGAAGAAAGAGACCCAGTACTTC.

This chain connects TRBV4-2 to TRBJ2-1; 8 bases are shared with TRBD1. The CDR3 runs 15 residues. Losses at the gene ends were 0 bases for V and 9 bases for J; bases not matched to a gene: 7. Germline lookup yields CDR1 LGHNA and CDR2 YNFKEQ. The CDR3 DNA reads as TGTGCCAGCAGCCAAGATGGGGCAGGGGGCGTTGAGCAGTTCTTC. Protein product: CASSQDGAGGVEQFF.

V usage is TRBV13 and J usage is TRBJ2-5, with D possibly TRBD1 on 7 matching bases. Trimming removed 5 bases from V and 5 bases from J, with 12 bases in between. Germline V gene data show CDR1 as PRHDT and CDR2 as FYEKMQ (reference sequence). The CDR3 has 13 residues. The CDR3 DNA reads TGTGCCAGCAGCGAGACAGGGAGGGAGACCCAGTACTTC. It translates to CASSETGRETQYF.

The gene calls are TRBV18 and TRBJ1-3; no clear D gene. The CDR3 is made up of 17 amino acids. Per the germline V gene, CDR1 is KGHSH and CDR2 is LQKENI. The V end was cut by 3 bases, the J end by 0 bases, with 15 bases between. CDR3 nucleotides: TGTGCCAGCTCACCCCCGAATGGGCCCAGCTCTGGAAACACCATATATTTT. Translating it yields CASSPPNGPSSGNTIYF.

The V gene is TRBV5-4, the J gene TRBJ2-1, with 9 bases aligning to TRBD2. V lost 0 bases, J lost 4 bases, and 5 bases stayed unmatched. CDR3 length equals 16 residues. The germline CDR1 and CDR2 sequences are SGHNT and YYREEE (reference sequence). CDR3 in amino acids: CASSLGGGATYNEQFF. The CDR3 DNA follows: TGTGCCAGCAGCTTGGGCGGGGGGGCCACATACAATGAGCAGTTCTTC.

This sequence joins TRBV10-1 and TRBJ1-2; 10 nucleotides align to TRBD1. The trim removed 6 bases at V and 0 bases at J, leaving 13 bases unmatched. This CDR3 is built from 18 residues. Germline V gene lookup returns CDR1 WNHNN and CDR2 SYGVQD (reference sequence). The CDR3 DNA is TGCGCCAGCAGAAGAAACCGGGACAGGGGCGCTACTAACTATGGCTACACCTTC. It yields the protein CASRRNRDRGATNYGYTF.

The rearrangement uses TRBV5-5 and TRBJ2-1, with 8 nucleotides matching TRBD2. The germline CDR1 and CDR2 sequences are SGHKS and YYEKEE (reference sequence). Trimming cost V 2 bases and J 13 bases; bases outside gene matches: 8. The CDR3 sequence is 13 residues long. The CDR3 sequence is CASSLGPAGDQFF. CDR3 sequence (DNA): TGTGCCAGCAGCTTAGGTCCAGCGGGGGATCAGTTCTTC.

This chain connects TRBV29-1 to TRBJ2-7; 7 bases agree with TRBD2. Trimming removed 3 bases from V and 3 bases from J; junction bases left unmatched: 11. From germline, CDR1 is SQVTM and CDR2 ANQGSEA. CDR3 length: 15 residues. The CDR3 region is CSVEGGDGNVYEQYF. CDR3 coding DNA: TGCAGCGTTGAGGGGGGGGACGGTAACGTCTACGAGCAGTACTTC.

The chain employs TRBV4-1 and TRBJ1-2, with 12 bases matching TRBD1. CDR3 length: 15 amino acids. Germline lookup yields CDR1 MGHRA and CDR2 YSYEKL. With V trimmed by 3 bases and J by 7 bases, 6 bases remained unmatched. The CDR3 loop is CASSHPGQGARGYTF. CDR3 in DNA: TGCGCCAGCAGCCATCCGGGACAGGGGGCTCGTGGCTACACCTTC.

This clone has a handful of counts. The chain has TRBV27 and TRBJ2-7; tentative D call: TRBD1 (6 bases). This CDR3 spans 13 amino acids. V lost 1 base, J lost 7 bases, and 11 bases lay in between. Per germline, CDR1 MNHEY and CDR2 SMNVEV (reference sequence). DNA of the CDR3: TGTGCCAGCAGTTTATATACAGGGCGGGAGCAGTACTTC. Amino acids: CASSLYTGREQYF.

The chain links TRBV6-5 to TRBJ2-5, with a weak D call TRBD2 (7 bases). The germline CDR1 and CDR2 sequences are MNHEY and SVGAGI. CDR3 size: 14 residues. Trimming stripped 5 bases from V and 7 bases from J, with 17 bases between. CDR3: CASSTRGGFGTQYF. For the CDR3, the DNA is TGTGCCAGCAGTACAAGGGGGGGGTTTGGGACCCAGTACTTC.

The V call is TRBV25-1, the J call TRBJ1-2; 7 bases align to TRBD1. V shed 6 bases, J shed 5 bases, and the junction held 9 bases outside the gene matches. The V gene's germline CDR1 is MGHDK and CDR2 SYGVNS. The CDR3 loop spans 14 amino acids. This CDR3 is CASRTSDRDYGYTF. Here the CDR3 DNA reads TGTGCCAGCAGAACTTCTGACAGGGATTATGGCTACACCTTC.

The chain recombines TRBV7-8 with TRBJ1-6; D not certain. The CDR3 consists of 18 residues. Trimming took 0 bases from V and 0 from J, leaving 12 bases between them. Looked up from germline, CDR1 is SGHVS and CDR2 is FQNEAQ. The CDR3 loop is CASSLAGRLSSYNSPLHF. Here the CDR3 DNA reads TGTGCCAGCAGCTTAGCGGGCCGCCTGAGCTCCTATAATTCACCCCTCCACTTT.

The chain links TRBV9 to TRBJ2-7; D ambiguous. The CDR3 runs 12 residues. Trimming shortened V by 3 bases and J by 6 bases, and 10 bases separated the two germline ends. CDR1 and CDR2 (germline): SGDLS, YYNGEE. The CDR3 sequence: CASSGLESEQYF. The CDR3 DNA reads TGTGCCAGCAGCGGTCTAGAATCCGAGCAGTACTTC.